Below, one TCR beta chain is given with its context. Original handling: Using reference gene primer amplification, nucleated cell counts were estimated. Generated by immunoSEQ multiplex PCR, the TCRdb table keeps only in-frame clones and is missing some. That table supplies the V and J calls and clone size; D and trimming were determined from the DNA. The sample holds over 100,000 clones, 85% seen once. CDR3 size: 16 residues. Germline CDR1 and CDR2: LNHNV and YYDKDF (reference sequence). Deletions cut 0 bases from V and 2 bases from J, with 10 bases between. This specimen comes from a study of blood T cell repertoires in COVID-19.

This chain connects TRBV15 to TRBJ2-2, with no clear D. The TCR sequence derives from a man aged 80 or over with acute or convalescent COVID-19. Sequencing input: peripheral blood. The chain's CDR3 is CATSRDGGKNTGELFF. The CDR3 nucleotides read TGTGCCACCAGCAGAGATGGCGGAAAAAACACCGGGGAGCTGTTTTTT.